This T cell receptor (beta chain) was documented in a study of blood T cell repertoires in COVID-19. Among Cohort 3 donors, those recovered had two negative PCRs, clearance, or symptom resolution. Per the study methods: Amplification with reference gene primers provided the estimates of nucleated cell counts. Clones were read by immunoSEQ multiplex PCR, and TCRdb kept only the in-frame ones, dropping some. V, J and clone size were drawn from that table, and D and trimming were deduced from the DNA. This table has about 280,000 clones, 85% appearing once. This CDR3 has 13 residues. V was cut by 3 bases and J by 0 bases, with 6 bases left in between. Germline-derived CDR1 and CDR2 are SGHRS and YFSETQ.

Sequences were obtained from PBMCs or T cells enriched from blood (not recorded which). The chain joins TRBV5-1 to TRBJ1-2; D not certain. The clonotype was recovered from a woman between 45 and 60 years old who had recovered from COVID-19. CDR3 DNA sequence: TGCGCCAGCAGCTCAACGGCTAACTATGGCTACACCTTC. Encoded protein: CASSSTANYGYTF.